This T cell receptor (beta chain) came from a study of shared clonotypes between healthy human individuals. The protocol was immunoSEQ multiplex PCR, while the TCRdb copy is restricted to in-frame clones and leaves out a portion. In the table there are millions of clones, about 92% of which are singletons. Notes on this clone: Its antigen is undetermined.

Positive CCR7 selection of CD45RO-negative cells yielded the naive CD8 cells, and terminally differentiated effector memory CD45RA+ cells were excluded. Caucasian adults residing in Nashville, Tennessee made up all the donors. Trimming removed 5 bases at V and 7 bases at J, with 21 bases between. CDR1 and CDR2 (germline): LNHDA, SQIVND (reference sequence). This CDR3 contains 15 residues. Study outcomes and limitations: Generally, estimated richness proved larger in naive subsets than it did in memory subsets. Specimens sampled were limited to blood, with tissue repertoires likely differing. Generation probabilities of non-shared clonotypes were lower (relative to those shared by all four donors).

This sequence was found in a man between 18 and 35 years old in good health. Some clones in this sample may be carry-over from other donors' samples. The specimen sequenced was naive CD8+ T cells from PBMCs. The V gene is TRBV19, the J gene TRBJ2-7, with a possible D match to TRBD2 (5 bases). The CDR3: CASSYRPWEIGEQYF. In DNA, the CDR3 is TGTGCCAGTAGTTACCGGCCGTGGGAGATAGGGGAGCAGTACTTC.